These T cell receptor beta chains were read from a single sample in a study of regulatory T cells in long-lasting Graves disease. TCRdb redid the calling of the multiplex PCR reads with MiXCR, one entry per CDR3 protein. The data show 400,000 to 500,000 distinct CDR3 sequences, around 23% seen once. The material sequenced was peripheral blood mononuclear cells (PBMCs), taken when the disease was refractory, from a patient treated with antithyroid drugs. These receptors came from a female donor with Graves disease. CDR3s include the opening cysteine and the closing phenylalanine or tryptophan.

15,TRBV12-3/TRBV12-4,CASSLAEGSTGELFF
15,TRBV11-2,CASSSGQGRGETQYF
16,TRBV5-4,CASSLELAGVIYEQYF
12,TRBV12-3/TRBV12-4,CASSAARSEQYF
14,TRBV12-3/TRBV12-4,CASSGQDPRGIQYF
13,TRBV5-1,CASSLPGDTEAFF
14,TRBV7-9,CASSLVGTNYGYTF
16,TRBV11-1,CASSLSRGYNTGELFF
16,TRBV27,CASSFSFRQGNTEAFF
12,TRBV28,CASRLAQETQYF
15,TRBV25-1,CASSVKGGRPHGYTF
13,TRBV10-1,CASSRDEDTGAFF
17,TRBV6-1,CATRSDRLFFSYNEQFF
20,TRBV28,CASSPSGTGGLRSSYNEQFF
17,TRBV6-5,CASSYPTRRVNTGELFF